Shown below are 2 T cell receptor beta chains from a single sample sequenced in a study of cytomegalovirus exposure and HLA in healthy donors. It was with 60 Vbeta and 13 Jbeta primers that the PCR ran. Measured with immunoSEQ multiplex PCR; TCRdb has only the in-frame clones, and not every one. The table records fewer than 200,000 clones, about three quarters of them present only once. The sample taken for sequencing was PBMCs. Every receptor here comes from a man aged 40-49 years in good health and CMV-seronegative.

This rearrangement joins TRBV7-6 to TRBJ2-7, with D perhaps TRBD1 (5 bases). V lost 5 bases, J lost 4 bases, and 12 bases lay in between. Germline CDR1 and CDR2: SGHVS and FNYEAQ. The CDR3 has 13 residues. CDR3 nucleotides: TGTGCCAGCAGCCCAAGACAGTCTTACGAGCAGTACTTC. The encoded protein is CASSPRQSYEQYF.

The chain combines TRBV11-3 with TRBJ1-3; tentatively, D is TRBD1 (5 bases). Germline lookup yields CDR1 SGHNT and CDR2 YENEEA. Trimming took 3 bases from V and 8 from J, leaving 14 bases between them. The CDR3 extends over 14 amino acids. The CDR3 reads CASSFGRVADTIYF. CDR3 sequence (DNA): TGTGCCAGCAGCTTCGGCAGGGTCGCGGACACCATATATTTT.